Following are 12 T cell receptor beta chains from one sample sequenced in a study of early T cells in non-severe SARS-CoV-2 infection. TCRdb re-called the 5' RACE reads through MiXCR, storing one row per CDR3 protein. This sample has roughly 56,000 distinct CDR3 sequences, with roughly 13% found just once. The specimen was whole blood. The receptors shown here come from an adult who was a healthcare worker with PCR-confirmed SARS-CoV-2 infection or an uninfected control (not recorded which).

At least ten counts were recorded for this clonotype. This sequence joins TRBV24-1 and TRBJ1-5, with no clear D. The CDR3 extends over 13 amino acids. Germline V gene lookup returns CDR1 KGHDR and CDR2 SFDVKD. The V end lost 3 bases, the J end lost 15 bases, and 17 bases lay between the germline ends. CDR3 protein: CATSDHRRASWHF. CDR3 sequence (DNA): TGTGCCACCAGTGATCATAGACGGGCCAGTTGGCATTTT.

This clonotype was counted a few times. The chain links TRBV12-3 or TRBV12-4 to TRBJ2-5; no reliable D call. V lost 3 bases, J lost 4 bases, and 15 bases lay in between. The CDR3 is made up of 15 amino acids. In DNA, the CDR3 is TGTGCCAGCAGTTTTGAGGCCCATACCGGAGAGACCCAGTACTTC. It is translated as CASSFEAHTGETQYF.

This clonotype was seen repeatedly, ten times or more. The chain employs TRBV7-2 and TRBJ2-3; D may be TRBD1 or TRBD2 (6 bases each). The germline V and J ends were trimmed by 0 bases and 5 bases, with 9 bases remaining between them. The CDR3 spans 14 residues. Looked up from germline, CDR1 is SGHTA and CDR2 is FQGNSA. The CDR3 sequence is CASSLAGGQDTQYF. In DNA form, the CDR3 reads TGTGCCAGCAGCTTAGCGGGGGGCCAAGATACGCAGTATTTT.

This clonotype was observed at least ten times. The chain carries TRBV5-4 and TRBJ1-2; 7 bases fit TRBD1. CDR3 length equals 14 residues. In germline, CDR1 is SGHNT, CDR2 YYREEE (reference sequence). Losses at the gene ends were 4 bases for V and 2 bases for J; bases not matched to a gene: 5. The CDR3 nucleotides are TGTGCCAGCAGCGGGGGACAGCCAAACTATGGCTACACCTTC. It is translated as CASSGGQPNYGYTF.

This clonotype was counted only a few times. The rearrangement joins TRBV20-1 to TRBJ2-5, with 9 nucleotides matching TRBD1. The V gene's germline CDR1 is DFQATT and CDR2 SNEGSKA (reference sequence). Trimming cost V 6 bases and J 1 base; bases outside gene matches: 12. The CDR3 has 16 residues. CDR3 nucleotides: TGCAGTGCCCGTAGAGGGGCGACAGGGGGCCAAGAGACCCAGTACTTC. Its translation is CSARRGATGGQETQYF.

The chain carries TRBV18 and TRBJ2-1, with D unclear. Per the germline V gene, CDR1 is KGHSH and CDR2 is LQKENI. This CDR3 has 13 residues. Trimming shortened V by 1 base and J by 3 bases, and 4 bases separated the two germline ends. Written as DNA, the CDR3 is TGTGCCAGCTCACCACTCCGCTACAATGAGCAGTTCTTC. Its translation is CASSPLRYNEQFF.

The chain uses TRBV4-1 and TRBJ1-6; D is ambiguous. V was cut by 1 base and J by 6 bases, with 7 bases left in between. The V gene's germline CDR1 is MGHRA and CDR2 YSYEKL. The CDR3 is made up of 14 amino acids. The CDR3 spells CASSQGRSNSPLHF. CDR3 nucleotide sequence: TGCGCCAGCAGCCAAGGGAGGAGTAATTCACCCCTCCACTTT.

This clonotype was detected only a few times. The J gene is TRBJ2-2, the V gene TRBV5-5; D is possibly TRBD1 (6 bases). The germline gives CDR1 SGHKS, CDR2 YYEKEE (reference sequence). The CDR3 covers 16 residues. V shed 7 bases and J shed 3 bases, with 19 bases lying between them. The CDR3 DNA follows: TGTGCCAGCGGCCAAGTTAGAACAGGGTACACCGGGGAGCTGTTTTTT. Translation gives CASGQVRTGYTGELFF.

There are a few counts of this clonotype. The J gene is TRBJ2-2, the V gene TRBV4-1; 9 nucleotides agree with TRBD2. V shed 0 bases and J 3 bases; nucleotides not matched to a gene: 11. Germline V gene lookup returns CDR1 MGHRA and CDR2 YSYEKL. CDR3 length: 19 residues. The CDR3 spells CASSQDQQASGAYTGELFF. The CDR3 region has the DNA TGCGCCAGCAGCCAAGATCAGCAGGCTAGCGGGGCTTACACCGGGGAGCTGTTTTTT.

This clonotype was counted many times. The chain couples TRBV20-1 to TRBJ2-1; D perhaps matches TRBD1 (6 bases). The V end lost 6 bases, the J end lost 0 bases, and 15 bases lay between the germline ends. CDR1 is DFQATT and CDR2 is SNEGSKA in the germline V gene (reference sequence). CDR3 size: 15 residues. CDR3 in amino acids: CSATPQGPSYNEQFF. CDR3 coding DNA: TGCAGTGCAACCCCACAGGGACCCTCCTACAATGAGCAGTTCTTC.

This sequence joins TRBV7-2 and TRBJ1-2; no clear D. The CDR3 contains 13 residues. CDR1 and CDR2 from the germline V gene are SGHTA and FQGNSA. Trimming removed 5 bases from V and 2 bases from J, with 9 bases in between. The CDR3 sequence is CASSRRQNYGYTF. CDR3 bases: TGTGCCAGCAGCCGAAGGCAGAACTATGGCTACACCTTC.

V usage is TRBV4-1 and J usage is TRBJ2-1; TRBD2 matches 10 bases. The V and J ends lost 5 bases and 8 bases, in that order; junction bases with no gene match: 12. This CDR3 comprises 16 residues. CDR1 and CDR2 from the germline V gene are MGHRA and YSYEKL. The CDR3 spells CASSRLGSSGGDEQFF. The DNA of the CDR3 is TGCGCCAGCAGCAGATTGGGTTCTAGCGGGGGAGATGAGCAGTTCTTC.